The entry below gives a single T cell receptor beta chain sequence along with its context. These data belong to a study of shared T cell receptors in the human thymus. CDR3 size: 13 residues. CDR1 WSHSY and CDR2 SAAADI come from the germline V gene. Between the trimmed V and J ends, which lost 8 bases and 3 bases, there was a span of 10 bases. The data were produced by immunoSEQ multiplex PCR, yet TCRdb's version contains in-frame clones alone and is incomplete. The sample yields hundreds of thousands of clones, approximately 87% seen once. This sample also belongs to another study, concerning human thymus T cells.

This chain connects TRBV10-2 to TRBJ1-4; possibly TRBD1 for D (6 bases). Input material: thymocytes. The sequence came from a boy under two years old with a congenital heart defect. CDR3 amino acids: CASRGGANEKLFF. For the CDR3, the DNA is TGCGCCAGCCGAGGGGGGGCTAATGAAAAACTGTTTTTT.